Included here is one T cell receptor (beta chain) sequence, with context. The CDR3 consists of 14 residues. The ends lost 4 bases at V and 8 bases at J; junction bases unmatched: 10. Per the germline V gene, CDR1 is MGHDK and CDR2 is SYGVNS. Participants came from fewer than 25 US areas, aged roughly 18 to 100 years. Cohort assignment relied on participant-reported clinical history. This sample stems from a study of blood T cell repertoires in COVID-19. In the study overall: PBMCs, B-cell-depleted T cells, or T cells provided the cDNA or gDNA that made up the material.

In the study's own analysis: How many nucleated cells were present was estimated from reference gene primer amplification. Sequenced by immunoSEQ multiplex PCR; TCRdb stores in-frame clones only, minus some. The DNA gave D and trimming, while V, J and clone size come from that table. The sample consists of a few hundred thousand clones, roughly 89% of them appearing once. The chain joins TRBV25-1 to TRBJ1-2; TRBD1 agrees at 7 bases. The material sequenced was PBMCs or T cells enriched from blood (not recorded which). The clonotype originates from a woman in her late teens or twenties with acute COVID-19. In DNA, the CDR3 is TGTGCCAGCAGTGCCGACAGGGAAAGGAGAGGCTACACCTTC. This codes for CASSADRERRGYTF.